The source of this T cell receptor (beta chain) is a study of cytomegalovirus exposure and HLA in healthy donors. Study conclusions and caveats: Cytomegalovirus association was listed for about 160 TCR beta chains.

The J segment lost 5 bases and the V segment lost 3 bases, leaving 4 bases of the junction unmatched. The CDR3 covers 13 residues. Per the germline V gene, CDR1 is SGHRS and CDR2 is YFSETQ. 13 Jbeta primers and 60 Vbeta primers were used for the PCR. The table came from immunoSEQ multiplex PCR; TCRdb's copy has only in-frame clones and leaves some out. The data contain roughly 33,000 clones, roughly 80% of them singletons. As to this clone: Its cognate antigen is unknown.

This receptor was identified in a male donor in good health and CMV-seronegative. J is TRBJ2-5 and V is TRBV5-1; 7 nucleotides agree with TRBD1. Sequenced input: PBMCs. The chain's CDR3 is CASSSGQWETQYF. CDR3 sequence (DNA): TGCGCCAGCAGCTCGGGACAGTGGGAGACCCAGTACTTC.